Listed below are T cell receptor beta chains from one sample, sequenced in a study of glioma-infiltrating T cells after dendritic cell vaccination. Measured with immunoSEQ multiplex PCR; TCRdb has only the in-frame clones, and not every one. The sample shows 100,000 or so clones, 90% of them seen only once. The material was blood, obtained after dendritic cell vaccination. These receptors were collected from a human donor with glioblastoma. CDR3s include the opening cysteine and the closing phenylalanine or tryptophan. A D gene is named only where the DNA matches it firmly. Size tells how often a clone was seen (once, few, many) or the class of an expanded clone, and some rows leave it out.

.	once	TRBJ2-1	TRBV7-9	TGTGCCAGCAGCTTTGAGGTAGGGGGTGAGCAGTTCTTC	CASSFEVGGEQFF
.	.	TRBJ1-4	TRBV6-1	TGTGCCAGCAGTGAAGCGCGCCGACAGGCCTTTAATGAAAAACTGTTTTTT	CASSEARRQAFNEKLFF
TRBD1	.	TRBJ1-2	TRBV6-1	TGTGCCAGCAGTGACGCGGACAGGCTAAGGGGCTACACCTTC	CASSDADRLRGYTF
TRBD1	.	TRBJ1-2	TRBV5-1	TGCGCCAGCAGCTTCGGGACAGGAACAATCGGCTACACCTTC	CASSFGTGTIGYTF
TRBD2	.	TRBJ2-5	TRBV10-3	TGTGCCATCAGTATGGGACTAGCGGGGGGAGGGGAGACCCAGTACTTC	CAISMGLAGGGETQYF
TRBD2	.	TRBJ2-1	TRBV5-1	TGCGCCAGCAGCCTCGAAATGGGGGGGAATGAGCAGTTCTTC	CASSLEMGGNEQFF
TRBD1	.	TRBJ1-2	TRBV28	TGTGCCAGCTCACCTTTTTTGGGACAGGGTCATGGCTACACCTTC	CASSPFLGQGHGYTF
.	.	TRBJ1-1	TRBV14	TGTGCCAGCAGCCAAGATCTACGGACTGAAGCTTTCTTT	CASSQDLRTEAFF
.	.	TRBJ2-7	TRBV2	TGTGCCAGCAGTGAAGGTCAGGGGTATCGCGAGCAGTACTTC	CASSEGQGYREQYF
.	.	TRBJ2-7	TRBV5-8	TGTGCCAGCAGCTTTCCTAGTAACTCCTACGAGCAGTACTTC	CASSFPSNSYEQYF
.	once	TRBJ2-3	TRBV27	TGTGCCAGCAGCTTATCCCTAGAGGGTACGCAGTATTTT	CASSLSLEGTQYF
.	.	TRBJ1-2	TRBV5-1	TGCGCCAGCCAAACGGCAGGAGGGGTTCGCGGTGGCTACACCTTC	CASQTAGGVRGGYTF
.	.	TRBJ1-2	TRBV10-3	TGTGCCATCAGTGATTCTACCGGGGGGCGAGGCTACACCTTC	CAISDSTGGRGYTF
.	.	TRBJ1-4	TRBV5-5	TGTGCCAGCAGCTCGGGGCTTGGGAGGGCTAATGAAAAACTGTTTTTT	CASSSGLGRANEKLFF
.	.	TRBJ2-1	TRBV5-1	TGCGCCAGCAGCACCGGACAGCTATACAATGAGCAGTTCTTC	CASSTGQLYNEQFF
TRBD1	.	TRBJ2-7	TRBV29-1	TGCAGCGTTGATGATTCGGGACAGGGTTCCTACGAGCAGTACTTC	CSVDDSGQGSYEQYF
.	.	TRBJ1-1	TRBV5-4	TGTGCCAGCAGCTTGGGCGGCATCTACACTGAAGCTTTCTTT	CASSLGGIYTEAFF
TRBD2	.	TRBJ2-3	TRBV29-1	TGCAGCGTTGAAGGAGGTAGCGGGGGCACAGATACGCAGTATTTT	CSVEGGSGGTDTQYF
TRBD1	.	TRBJ1-5	TRBV19	TGTGCCAGTAAGCCCGGGACAGGCGGCCAGCCCCAGCATTTT	CASKPGTGGQPQHF
.	few	TRBJ2-5	TRBV11-1	TGTGCCAGCAGGGCGGGCAGGCGCTTCCAAGAGACCCAGTACTTC	CASRAGRRFQETQYF
TRBD2	.	TRBJ2-5	TRBV19	TGTGCCAGTAGTATAGGGACTAGCTTGGAGACCCAGTACTTC	CASSIGTSLETQYF
.	.	TRBJ1-2	TRBV6-1	TGTGCCAGCAGTGAAGCAGACAGTTATAACTATGGCTACACCTTC	CASSEADSYNYGYTF
.	.	TRBJ1-2	TRBV6-6	TGTGCCAGCAGTTACTCTGACAGCTCCTCTGGCTACACCTTC	CASSYSDSSSGYTF
TRBD1	once	TRBJ2-5	TRBV13	TGTGCCAGCAGCGGGCGACAGGGGATAGAGACCCAGTACTTC	CASSGRQGIETQYF
TRBD1	.	TRBJ1-2	TRBV5-4	TGTGCCAGCAGCCCTTGGACAGGGGAAGGCTACACCTTC	CASSPWTGEGYTF